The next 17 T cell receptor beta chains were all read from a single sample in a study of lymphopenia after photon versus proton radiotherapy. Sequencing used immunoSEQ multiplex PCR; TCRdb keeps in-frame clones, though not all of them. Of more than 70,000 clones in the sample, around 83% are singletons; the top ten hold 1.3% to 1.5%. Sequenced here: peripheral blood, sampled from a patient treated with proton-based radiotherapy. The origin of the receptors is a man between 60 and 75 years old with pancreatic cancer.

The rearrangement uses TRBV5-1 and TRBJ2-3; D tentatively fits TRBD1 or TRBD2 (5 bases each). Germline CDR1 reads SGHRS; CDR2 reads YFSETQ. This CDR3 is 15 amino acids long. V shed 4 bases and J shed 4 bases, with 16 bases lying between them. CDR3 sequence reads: CASSLRGMGSDTQYF. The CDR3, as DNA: TGCGCCAGCAGCCTGAGGGGTATGGGTTCAGATACGCAGTATTTT.

The CDR3 region is CASSIRTVGQGPYEQYF. The CDR3 nucleotides read TGTGCCAGTAGTATAAGGACGGTTGGACAGGGGCCCTACGAGCAGTACTTC. The V gene is TRBV19, the J gene TRBJ2-7; 9 bases align to TRBD1. V was clipped by 2 bases and J by 2 bases; unmatched bases: 10. This CDR3 spans 17 amino acids. CDR1 is LNHDA and CDR2 is SQIVND in the germline V gene (reference sequence).

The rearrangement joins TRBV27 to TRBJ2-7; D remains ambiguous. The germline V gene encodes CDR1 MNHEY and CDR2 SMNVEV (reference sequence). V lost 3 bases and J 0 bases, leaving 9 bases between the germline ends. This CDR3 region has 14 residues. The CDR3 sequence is CASSFTSDSYEQYF. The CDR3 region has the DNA TGTGCCAGCAGTTTTACGTCCGACTCCTACGAGCAGTACTTC.

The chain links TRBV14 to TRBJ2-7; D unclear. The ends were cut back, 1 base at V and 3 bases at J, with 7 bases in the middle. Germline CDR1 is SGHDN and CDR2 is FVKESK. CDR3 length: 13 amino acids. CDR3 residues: CASSQGAIYEQYF. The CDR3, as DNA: TGTGCCAGCAGCCAAGGCGCCATCTACGAGCAGTACTTC.

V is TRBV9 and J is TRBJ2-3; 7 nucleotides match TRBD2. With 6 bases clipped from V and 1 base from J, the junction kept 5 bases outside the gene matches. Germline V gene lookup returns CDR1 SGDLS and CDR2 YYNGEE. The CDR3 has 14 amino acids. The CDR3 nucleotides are TGTGCCAGCACCGTTGGGGGGGGCACAGATACGCAGTATTTT. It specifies CASTVGGGTDTQYF. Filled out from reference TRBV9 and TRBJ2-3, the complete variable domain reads DSGVTQTPKHLITATGQRVTLRCSPRSGDLSVYWYQQSLDQGLQFLIQYYNGEERAKGNILERFSAQQFPDLHSELNLSSLELGDSALYFCASTVGGGTDTQYFGPGTRLTVL.

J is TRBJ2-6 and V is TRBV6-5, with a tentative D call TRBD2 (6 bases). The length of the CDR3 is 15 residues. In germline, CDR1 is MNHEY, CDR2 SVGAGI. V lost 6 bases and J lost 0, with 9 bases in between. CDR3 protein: CASRRLDSGANVLTF. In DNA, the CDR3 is TGTGCCAGCAGACGACTAGACTCTGGGGCCAACGTCCTGACTTTC.

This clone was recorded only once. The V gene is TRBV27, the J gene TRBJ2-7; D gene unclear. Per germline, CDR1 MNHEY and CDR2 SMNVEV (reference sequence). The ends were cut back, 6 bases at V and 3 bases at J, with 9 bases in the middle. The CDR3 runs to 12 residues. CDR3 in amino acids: CASRDHHYEQYF. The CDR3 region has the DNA TGTGCCAGCAGGGACCACCACTACGAGCAGTACTTC.

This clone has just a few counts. CDR3 protein: CASSRDRGSYGYTF. The DNA for the CDR3 is TGTGCCAGCAGCCGAGACAGGGGATCCTATGGCTACACCTTC. The chain recombines TRBV7-8 with TRBJ1-2, with 8 bases that match TRBD1. The J segment lost 4 bases and the V segment lost 5 bases, leaving 6 bases of the junction unmatched. The CDR3 runs to 14 residues. CDR1 and CDR2 (germline): SGHVS, FQNEAQ.

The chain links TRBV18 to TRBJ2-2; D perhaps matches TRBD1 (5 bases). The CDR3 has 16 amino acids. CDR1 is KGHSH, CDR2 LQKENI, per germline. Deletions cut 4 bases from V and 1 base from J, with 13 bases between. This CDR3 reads CASSQSLGQNTGELFF. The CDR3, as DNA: TGTGCCAGCTCACAATCACTCGGACAGAACACCGGGGAGCTGTTTTTT.

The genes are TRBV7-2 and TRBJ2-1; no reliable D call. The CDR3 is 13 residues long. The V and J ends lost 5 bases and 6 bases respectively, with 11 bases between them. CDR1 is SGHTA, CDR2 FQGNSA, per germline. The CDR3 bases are TGTGCCAGCAGCCTACAAAATGGCAATGAGCAGTTCTTC. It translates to CASSLQNGNEQFF.

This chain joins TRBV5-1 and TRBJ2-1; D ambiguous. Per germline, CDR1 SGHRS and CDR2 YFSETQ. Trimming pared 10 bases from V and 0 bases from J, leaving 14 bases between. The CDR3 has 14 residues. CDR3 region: CASRLLSSYNEQFF. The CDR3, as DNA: TGCGCCTCCCGGCTGCTTAGCTCCTACAATGAGCAGTTCTTC.

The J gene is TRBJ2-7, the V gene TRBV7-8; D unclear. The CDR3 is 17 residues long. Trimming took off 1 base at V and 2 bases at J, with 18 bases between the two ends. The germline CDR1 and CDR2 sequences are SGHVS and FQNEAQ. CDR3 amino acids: CASSLGIIGRSPYEQYF. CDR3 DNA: TGTGCCAGCAGCTTAGGAATTATAGGCCGAAGCCCCTACGAGCAGTACTTC.

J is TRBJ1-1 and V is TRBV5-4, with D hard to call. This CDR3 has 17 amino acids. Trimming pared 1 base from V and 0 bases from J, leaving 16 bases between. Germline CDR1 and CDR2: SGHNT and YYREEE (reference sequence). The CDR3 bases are TGTGCCAGCAGCTTGCCACCCTCTACAGACATGAACACTGAAGCTTTCTTT. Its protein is CASSLPPSTDMNTEAFF.

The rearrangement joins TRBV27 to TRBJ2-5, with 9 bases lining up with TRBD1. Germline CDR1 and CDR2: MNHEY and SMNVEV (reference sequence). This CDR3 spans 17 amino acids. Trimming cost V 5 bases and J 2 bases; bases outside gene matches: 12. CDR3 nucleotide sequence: TGTGCCAGCAGTATGTACGCCGGGACAGGGTTACAAGAGACCCAGTACTTC. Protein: CASSMYAGTGLQETQYF.

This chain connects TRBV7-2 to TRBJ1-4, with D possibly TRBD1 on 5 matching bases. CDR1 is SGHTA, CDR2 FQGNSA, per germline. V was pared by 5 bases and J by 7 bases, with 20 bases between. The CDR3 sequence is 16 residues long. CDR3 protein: CASSARPGQAGEKLFF. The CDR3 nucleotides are TGTGCCAGCAGCGCCCGCCCGGGGCAGGCAGGTGAAAAACTGTTTTTT.

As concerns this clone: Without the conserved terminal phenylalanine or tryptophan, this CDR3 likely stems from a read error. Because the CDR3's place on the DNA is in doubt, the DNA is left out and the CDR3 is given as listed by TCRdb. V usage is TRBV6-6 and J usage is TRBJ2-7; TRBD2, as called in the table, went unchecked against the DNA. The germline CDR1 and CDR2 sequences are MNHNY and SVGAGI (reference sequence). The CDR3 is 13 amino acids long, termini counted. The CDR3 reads CASSYSIADIFLL.

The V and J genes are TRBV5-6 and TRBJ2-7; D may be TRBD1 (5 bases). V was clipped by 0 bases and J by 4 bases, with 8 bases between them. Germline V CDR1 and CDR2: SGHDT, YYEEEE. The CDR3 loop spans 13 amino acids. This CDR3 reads CASSLGGRYEQYF. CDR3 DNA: TGTGCCAGCAGCTTGGGGGGCAGGTACGAGCAGTACTTC.